These 30 T cell receptor beta chains were all obtained from the same sample, sequenced in a study of regulatory and conventional T cells in RAG deficiency. Genomic DNA came from blood regulatory T cells gated CD4+ CD25-high CD127-low. Produced via immunoSEQ multiplex PCR; TCRdb's table is partial and in-frame only. Of some 28,000 clones in the sample, approximately 90% were seen once. These data also featured in a second study, about regulatory T cells. That study reports: Primers: 52 TRBV forward and 13 TRBJ reverse.

The sample was Tregs sorted from blood. The receptors were gathered from a human donor in good health.

The chain has TRBV28 and TRBJ2-3; D is perhaps TRBD1 or TRBD2 (5 bases each). Germline CDR1 and CDR2: MDHEN and SYDVKM. Trimming took 5 bases from V and 3 from J, leaving 12 bases between them. The CDR3 length is 14 residues. The CDR3 region has the DNA TGTGCCAGCAGTGGGGGTGGCTGGACAGATACGCAGTATTTT. Its translation: CASSGGGWTDTQYF.

The V gene is TRBV6-1, the J gene TRBJ2-7; D perhaps matches TRBD1 (6 bases). V was shortened by 6 bases and J by 6 bases, with 18 bases between the two germline ends. This CDR3 has 14 residues. Germline values: CDR1 MNHNS, CDR2 SASEGT. This chain's CDR3 is CASRGPGPGAEQYF. The CDR3 nucleotides are TGTGCCAGCAGGGGACCGGGGCCAGGGGCCGAGCAGTACTTC.

This chain connects TRBV6-1 to TRBJ2-5; D is unresolved. Germline assignment: CDR1 MNHNS and CDR2 SASEGT. V was clipped by 1 base and J by 0 bases, with 6 bases between them. CDR3 length: 14 residues. DNA for the CDR3: TGTGCCAGCAGTGAAGTAGGGTACCAAGAGACCCAGTACTTC. It translates to CASSEVGYQETQYF.

The chain combines TRBV2 with TRBJ1-1; D remains unclear. The length of the CDR3 is 14 residues. Deletions cut 1 base from V and 11 bases from J, with 17 bases between. Germline CDR1 SNHLY, CDR2 FYNNEI. In DNA form, the CDR3 reads TGTGCCAGCAGTGAAGGCTTACTGGGGTTTTTGGCTTTCTTT. This codes for CASSEGLLGFLAFF. Together with reference TRBV2 and TRBJ1-1, the CDR3 gives the full variable domain: EPEVTQTPSHQVTQMGQEVILRCVPISNHLYFYWYRQILGQKVEFLVSFYNNEISEKSEIFDDQFSVERPDGSNFTLKIRSTKLEDSAMYFCASSEGLLGFLAFFGQGTRLTVV.

The V and J genes are TRBV5-8 and TRBJ2-4; TRBD1 agrees at 7 bases. The V and J ends lost 1 base and 0 bases, in that order; junction bases with no gene match: 7. The V gene's germline CDR1 is SGHTS and CDR2 YDEGEE. CDR3 length: 17 amino acids. This CDR3 is CASSLYLGQLAKNIQYF. CDR3 DNA sequence: TGTGCCAGCAGCTTGTACCTGGGACAGTTAGCCAAAAACATTCAGTACTTC. Full variable domain (remainder filled in from reference TRBV5-8 and TRBJ2-4): EAGVTQSPTHLIKTRGQQATLRCSPISGHTSVYWYQQALGLGLQFLLWYDEGEERNRGNFPPRFSGRQFPNYSSELNVNALELEDSALYLCASSLYLGQLAKNIQYFGAGTRLSVL.

The chain recombines TRBV7-8 with TRBJ2-7; D not certain. The CDR3 is 14 residues long. Germline values: CDR1 SGHVS, CDR2 FQNEAQ. Trimming took 0 bases from V and 2 from J, leaving 8 bases between them. The CDR3 DNA reads as TGTGCCAGCAGCTTAGCGACCGCGCCCTACGAGCAGTACTTC. Translating it yields CASSLATAPYEQYF.

This clone appeared once. This chain uses TRBV5-4 with TRBJ2-5, with 14 bases identical to TRBD2. Germline lookup yields CDR1 SGHNT and CDR2 YYREEE (reference sequence). The CDR3 length is 15 residues. V shed 4 bases and J 2 bases; nucleotides not matched to a gene: 1. CDR3 DNA sequence: TGTGCCAGCAGCAGACTAGCGGGGGGGCAAGAGACCCAGTACTTC. Encoded protein: CASSRLAGGQETQYF.

The chain couples TRBV5-1 to TRBJ2-5; D unclear. Per germline, CDR1 SGHRS and CDR2 YFSETQ. V lost 1 base and J lost 5, with 3 bases in between. The CDR3 runs to 11 residues. The DNA for the CDR3 is TGCGCCAGCAGCTTGCGTGAGACCCAGTACTTC. It encodes CASSLRETQYF.

The chain uses TRBV19 and TRBJ2-3, with D tentatively TRBD1 (5 bases). Germline V lookup: CDR1 LNHDA, CDR2 SQIVND (reference sequence). The CDR3 runs 15 residues. V was shortened by 5 bases and J by 2 bases, with 14 bases between the two germline ends. CDR3 in amino acids: CASSFGHLDTDTQYF. CDR3 nucleotides: TGTGCCAGTAGTTTTGGACACCTAGACACAGATACGCAGTATTTT. The entire variable domain, with the rest obtained from reference TRBV19 and TRBJ2-3, is as follows: DGGITQSPKYLFRKEGQNVTLSCEQNLNHDAMYWYRQDPGQGLRLIYYSQIVNDFQKGDIAEGYSVSREKKESFPLTVTSAQKNPTAFYLCASSFGHLDTDTQYFGPGTRLTVL.

The rearrangement joins TRBV5-1 to TRBJ1-2, with 7 bases matching TRBD1. The V segment lost 5 bases and the J segment 4 bases; nucleotides outside the gene matches: 8. The V gene's germline CDR1 is SGHRS and CDR2 YFSETQ. This CDR3 is 14 amino acids long. The CDR3 spells CASRGTGEAYGYTF. CDR3 in DNA: TGCGCCAGCAGGGGTACAGGGGAGGCCTATGGCTACACCTTC.

This chain connects TRBV12-5 to TRBJ2-7; D could derive from TRBD1 or TRBD2 (6 bases each). The germline CDR1 and CDR2 sequences are LGHNT and FRNRAP. Trimming took off 8 bases at V and 2 bases at J, with 25 bases between the two ends. The CDR3 spans 17 residues. Written as DNA, the CDR3 is TGTGCTAGTACGTTATGGTGGGAGGACAGACGTCCCTACGAGCAGTACTTC. Translation gives CASTLWWEDRRPYEQYF.

The rearrangement uses TRBV6-5 and TRBJ2-7; TRBD2 agrees at 8 bases. The CDR3 has 14 amino acids. Germline V lookup: CDR1 MNHEY, CDR2 SVGAGI. V shed 4 bases, J shed 6 bases, and the junction held 8 bases outside the gene matches. CDR3 loop: CASSSRTSRLEQYF. CDR3 in DNA: TGTGCCAGCAGTTCCAGGACTAGCCGGCTCGAGCAGTACTTC.

The chain uses TRBV21-1 and TRBJ2-7. TRBV21-1 is shown as a pseudogene. CDR3 length equals 15 residues. The CDR3 protein is CASSFSADRHYEQYF. CDR3 in DNA: TGTGCCAGCAGCTTTAGCGCCGACAGACACTACGAGCAGTACTTC.

The chain couples TRBV2 to TRBJ1-1, with D perhaps TRBD1 (5 bases). This CDR3 spans 13 amino acids. Germline values: CDR1 SNHLY, CDR2 FYNNEI. The V end was cut by 7 bases, the J end by 0 bases, with 9 bases between. CDR3: CASKGFMNTEAFF. The CDR3 DNA sequence: TGTGCCAGCAAGGGGTTTATGAACACTGAAGCTTTCTTT.

CDR3 region: CASSASPGTANEKLFF. The CDR3, as DNA: TGTGCCAGCAGCGCCAGCCCCGGGACAGCGAATGAAAAACTGTTTTTT. The chain carries TRBV5-4 and TRBJ1-4; 7 bases match TRBD1. Germline CDR1 reads SGHNT; CDR2 reads YYREEE (reference sequence). This CDR3 has 16 amino acids. Unmatched junction bases numbered 11, after V lost 4 bases and J lost 5 bases.

V usage is TRBV28 and J usage is TRBJ2-7; tentative D call: TRBD1 (5 bases). The length of the CDR3 is 12 residues. V was pared by 7 bases and J by 0 bases, with 7 bases between. Germline CDR1 is MDHEN and CDR2 is SYDVKM. The CDR3 nucleotides read TGTGCCAGCAACAGGAACTCCTACGAGCAGTACTTC. It encodes CASNRNSYEQYF.

The V gene is TRBV15, the J gene TRBJ2-2, with TRBD1 matching over 8 bases. This CDR3 is built from 16 residues. V lost 1 base to trimming and J lost 4 bases; unmatched junction nucleotides: 5. From germline, CDR1 is LNHNV and CDR2 YYDKDF (reference sequence). CDR3 nucleotides: TGTGCCACCAGCAGAGGAGGGACAGGAGGCACCGGGGAGCTGTTTTTT. As protein: CATSRGGTGGTGELFF.

J is TRBJ2-3 and V is TRBV4-1; the match to TRBD2 covers 7 bases. The germline gives CDR1 MGHRA, CDR2 YSYEKL. The CDR3 runs 13 residues. The CDR3 reads CASSGLGTDTQYF. For the CDR3, the DNA is TGCGCTTCCTCCGGACTAGGCACAGATACGCAGTATTTT.

The count of this clone is one. This rearrangement joins TRBV5-4 to TRBJ1-2; TRBD1 aligns across 7 bases. The length of the CDR3 is 16 residues. Germline CDR1 reads SGHNT; CDR2 reads YYREEE (reference sequence). V was pared by 5 bases and J by 1 base, with 11 bases of the junction left unmatched. The CDR3 DNA reads TGTGCCAGCAGTCGAGTGGGGACAGCGCATAACTATGGCTACACCTTC. Translation gives CASSRVGTAHNYGYTF.

The genes are TRBV6-1 and TRBJ1-1; 7 bases match TRBD1. V shed 6 bases and J 2 bases; nucleotides not matched to a gene: 6. Germline lookup yields CDR1 MNHNS and CDR2 SASEGT. The CDR3 contains 14 residues. The CDR3 bases are TGTGCCAGCAGCCGAGACAGGGCCAACACTGAAGCTTTCTTT. Translated, it gives CASSRDRANTEAFF.

The chain's CDR3 is CAISDLLRDLNTEAFF. The CDR3 DNA is TGTGCCATCAGTGACCTACTCCGGGACTTGAACACTGAAGCTTTCTTT. This sequence joins TRBV10-3 and TRBJ1-1, with D possibly matching TRBD1 (5 bases). The CDR3 is made up of 16 amino acids. Trimming shortened V by 3 bases and J by 0 bases, and 14 bases separated the two germline ends. Germline CDR1 and CDR2: ENHRY and SYGVKD.

This sequence joins TRBV11-3 and TRBJ1-2; D uncertain. V was trimmed by 5 bases and J by 7 bases, leaving 17 bases between them. The V gene's germline CDR1 is SGHNT and CDR2 YENEEA. This CDR3 spans 14 amino acids. The CDR3 loop is CASSHPGLGGGYTF. CDR3 bases: TGTGCCAGCAGCCACCCGGGTTTGGGAGGTGGCTACACCTTC.

The chain combines TRBV7-9 with TRBJ1-4; unclear D gene. The germline V gene has CDR1 SEHNR and CDR2 FQNEAQ (reference sequence). Trimming pared 5 bases from V and 0 bases from J, leaving 10 bases between. This CDR3 spans 15 amino acids. CDR3 region: CASSTRRATNEKLFF. The CDR3 DNA follows: TGTGCCAGCAGCACACGCAGAGCAACTAATGAAAAACTGTTTTTT. Using reference TRBV7-9 and TRBJ1-4 for the parts outside the CDR3, the full variable domain is DTGVSQNPRHKITKRGQNVTFRCDPISEHNRLYWYRQTLGQGPEFLTYFQNEAQLEKSRLLSDRFSAERPKGSFSTLEIQRTEQGDSAMYLCASSTRRATNEKLFFGSGTQLSVL.

This chain links TRBV5-5 with TRBJ1-5, with TRBD1 matching over 8 bases. With V trimmed by 0 bases and J by 5 bases, 7 bases remained unmatched. The CDR3 sequence is 16 residues long. Germline V gene data show CDR1 as SGHKS and CDR2 as YYEKEE (reference sequence). The CDR3 DNA reads TGTGCCAGCAGCTTGGTAGGGACAGGAAGGTATCAGCCCCAGCATTTT. Its translation is CASSLVGTGRYQPQHF.

Notes on this clone: A read error may account for a junction end that differs from germline. The rearrangement joins TRBV19 to TRBJ1-5; 7 bases are shared with TRBD1. Germline V lookup: CDR1 LNHDA, CDR2 SQIVND (reference sequence). This CDR3 contains 16 residues. The CDR3 protein is CASSVEQGLMRQPQHF. In DNA form, the CDR3 reads TGTGCCAGTAGTGTAGAACAGGGGTTAATGCGCCAGCCCCAGCATTTT. The whole variable domain, remainder taken from reference TRBV19 and TRBJ1-5, is DGGITQSPKYLFRKEGQNVTLSCEQNLNHDAMYWYRQDPGQGLRLIYYSQIVNDFQKGDIAEGYSVSREKKESFPLTVTSAQKNPTAFYLCASSVEQGLMRQPQHFGDGTRLSIL.

This clone occurred a few times. The chain recombines TRBV11-2 with TRBJ1-6; D gene uncertain. V lost 4 bases to trimming and J lost 6 bases, with 19 bases between them. CDR3 length: 17 residues. Germline assignment: CDR1 SGHAT and CDR2 FQNNGV. The CDR3 loop reads CASSSRFIAGPNSPLHF. The CDR3 nucleotides read TGTGCCAGCAGCTCCCGGTTCATCGCAGGCCCTAATTCACCCCTCCACTTT.

The J gene is TRBJ1-3, the V gene TRBV10-3, with a possible D match to TRBD1 (5 bases). This CDR3 comprises 14 residues. Germline V gene sequence: CDR1 ENHRY, CDR2 SYGVKD. V lost 4 bases and J lost 0, with 7 bases in between. CDR3 DNA sequence: TGTGCCATCAGTGCGGGGGACTCTGGAAACACCATATATTTT. Translated: CAISAGDSGNTIYF.

This chain links TRBV5-6 with TRBJ1-6, with D unclear. This CDR3 region has 13 residues. Germline CDR1 SGHDT, CDR2 YYEEEE. V was trimmed by 4 bases and J by 4 bases, leaving 6 bases between them. Here the CDR3 reads CASSRGYNSPLHF. DNA for the CDR3: TGTGCCAGCAGCCGAGGGTATAATTCACCCCTCCACTTT.

The rearrangement uses TRBV7-2 and TRBJ2-5, with 9 positions matching TRBD1. V lost 4 bases and J lost 5; bases outside the gene matches: 5. The CDR3 sequence is 14 residues long. Germline CDR1 and CDR2: SGHTA and FQGNSA. CDR3 protein: CASSSGTGPETQYF. For the CDR3, the DNA is TGTGCCAGCAGCTCCGGGACAGGGCCGGAGACCCAGTACTTC. Drawing the rest from reference TRBV7-2 and TRBJ2-5, the complete variable domain is GAGVSQSPSNKVTEKGKDVELRCDPISGHTALYWYRQSLGQGLEFLIYFQGNSAPDKSGLPSDRFSAERTGGSVSTLTIQRTQQEDSAVYLCASSSGTGPETQYFGPGTRLLVL.

The V and J genes are TRBV6-1 and TRBJ2-3; D gene unclear. This CDR3 contains 15 residues. Germline loops: CDR1 MNHNS, CDR2 SASEGT. V shed 3 bases and J shed 3 bases, with 13 bases lying between them. The CDR3 nucleotides are TGTGCCAGCAGTGACGCAGTTTCCAGGACAGATACGCAGTATTTT. Its protein product is CASSDAVSRTDTQYF.